In its sample, the clone carrying this TCR beta chain was seen a few times. The data stem from a study of CD8 T cells in ankylosing spondylitis. Quantitative 5'-RACE was performed with molecular barcodes, and it yielded the TCR beta libraries. MiXCR, run by TCRdb on the 5' RACE reads, gives a single entry per CDR3 protein. The profile shows approximately 300,000 distinct CDR3 sequences, 20% of them singletons. The CDR3 is made up of 16 amino acids. The V gene lost 4 bases and the J gene lost 3 bases, with 16 bases spanning the gap. Source material: blood, either unsorted or a sorted T cell fraction (not recorded which). This receptor was identified in a female donor with ankylosing spondylitis or in good health (not recorded which). V is TRBV12-3 or TRBV12-4 and J is TRBJ2-4; no firm D call. CDR3 sequence: CASSSELGDDKNIQYF. Here the CDR3 DNA reads TGTGCCAGCAGTTCGGAGCTTGGGGATGACAAAAACATTCAGTACTTC.